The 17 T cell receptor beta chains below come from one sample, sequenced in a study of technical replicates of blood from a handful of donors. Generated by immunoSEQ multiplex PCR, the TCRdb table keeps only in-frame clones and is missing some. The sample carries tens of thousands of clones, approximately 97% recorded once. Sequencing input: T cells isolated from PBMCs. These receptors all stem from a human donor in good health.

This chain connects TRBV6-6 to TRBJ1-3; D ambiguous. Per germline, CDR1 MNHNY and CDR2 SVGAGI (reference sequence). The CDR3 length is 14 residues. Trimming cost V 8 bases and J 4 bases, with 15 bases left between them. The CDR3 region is CASRREGIGNTIYF. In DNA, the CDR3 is TGTGCCAGCCGGCGGGAGGGTATCGGAAACACCATATATTTT.

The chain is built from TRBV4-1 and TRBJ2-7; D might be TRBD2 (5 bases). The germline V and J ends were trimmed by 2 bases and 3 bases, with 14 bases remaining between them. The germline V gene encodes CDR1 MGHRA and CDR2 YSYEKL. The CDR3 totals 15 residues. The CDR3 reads CASSQPPAGNYEQYF. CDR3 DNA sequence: TGCGCCAGCAGCCAACCCCCTGCCGGGAACTACGAGCAGTACTTC.

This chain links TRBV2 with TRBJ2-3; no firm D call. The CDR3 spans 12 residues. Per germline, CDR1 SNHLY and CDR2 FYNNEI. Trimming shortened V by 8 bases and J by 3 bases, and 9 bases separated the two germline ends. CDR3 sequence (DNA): TGTGCCAGCCGCTACGTGACAGATACGCAGTATTTT. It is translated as CASRYVTDTQYF.

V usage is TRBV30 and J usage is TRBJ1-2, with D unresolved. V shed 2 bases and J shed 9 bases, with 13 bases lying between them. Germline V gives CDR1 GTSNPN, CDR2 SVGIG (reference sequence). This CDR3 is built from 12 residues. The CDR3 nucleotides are TGTGCCTGGAGTCGCTCTCTAAATCGCTACACCTTC. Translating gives CAWSRSLNRYTF.

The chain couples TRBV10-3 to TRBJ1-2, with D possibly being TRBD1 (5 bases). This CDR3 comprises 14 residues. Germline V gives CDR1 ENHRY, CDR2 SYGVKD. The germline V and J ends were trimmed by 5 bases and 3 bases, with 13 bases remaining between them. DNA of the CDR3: TGTGCCATCAGTCTGGGAGGGGTCGACTATGGCTACACCTTC. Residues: CAISLGGVDYGYTF.

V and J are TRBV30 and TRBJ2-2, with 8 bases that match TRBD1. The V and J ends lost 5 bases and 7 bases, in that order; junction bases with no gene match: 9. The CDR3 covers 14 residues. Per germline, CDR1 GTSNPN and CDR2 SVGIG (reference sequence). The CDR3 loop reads CAWGTGVSGGELFF. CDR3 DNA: TGTGCCTGGGGGACAGGAGTTTCTGGCGGGGAGCTGTTTTTT.

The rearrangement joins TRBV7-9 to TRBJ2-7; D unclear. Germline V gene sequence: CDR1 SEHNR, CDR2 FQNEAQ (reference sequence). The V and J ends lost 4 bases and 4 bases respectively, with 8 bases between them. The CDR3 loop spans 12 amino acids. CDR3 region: CASSSTGYEQYF. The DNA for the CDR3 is TGTGCCAGCAGCTCGACTGGGTACGAGCAGTACTTC. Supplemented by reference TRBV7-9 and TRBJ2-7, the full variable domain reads DTGVSQNPRHKITKRGQNVTFRCDPISEHNRLYWYRQTLGQGPEFLTYFQNEAQLEKSRLLSDRFSAERPKGSFSTLEIQRTEQGDSAMYLCASSSTGYEQYFGPGTRLTVT.

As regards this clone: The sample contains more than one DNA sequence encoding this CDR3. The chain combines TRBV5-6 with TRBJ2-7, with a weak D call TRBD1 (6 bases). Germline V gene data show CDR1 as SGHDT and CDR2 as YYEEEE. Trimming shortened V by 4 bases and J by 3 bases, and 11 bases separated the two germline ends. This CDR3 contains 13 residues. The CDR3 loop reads CASSPTGSYEQYF. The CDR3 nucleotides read TGTGCCAGCAGCCCGACAGGTAGCTACGAGCAGTACTTC.

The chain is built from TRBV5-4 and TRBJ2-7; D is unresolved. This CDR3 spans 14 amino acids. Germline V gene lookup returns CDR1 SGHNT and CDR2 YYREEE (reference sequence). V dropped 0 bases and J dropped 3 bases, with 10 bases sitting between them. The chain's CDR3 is CASSLGGQLYEQYF. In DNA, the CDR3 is TGTGCCAGCAGCTTGGGAGGCCAGCTCTACGAGCAGTACTTC.

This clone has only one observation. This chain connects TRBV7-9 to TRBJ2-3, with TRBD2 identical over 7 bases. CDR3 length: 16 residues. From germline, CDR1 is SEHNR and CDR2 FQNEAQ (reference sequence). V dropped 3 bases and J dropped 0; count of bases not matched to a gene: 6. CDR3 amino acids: CASSLTVLASTDTQYF. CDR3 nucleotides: TGTGCCAGCAGCTTGACGGTACTAGCGAGCACAGATACGCAGTATTTT.

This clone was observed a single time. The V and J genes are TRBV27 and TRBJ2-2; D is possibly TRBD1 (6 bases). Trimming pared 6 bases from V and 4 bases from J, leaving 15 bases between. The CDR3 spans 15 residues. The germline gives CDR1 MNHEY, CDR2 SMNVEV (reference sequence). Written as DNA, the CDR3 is TGTGCCAGCAGGGGTGGACAGTTTTCCACCGGGGAGCTGTTTTTT. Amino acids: CASRGGQFSTGELFF.

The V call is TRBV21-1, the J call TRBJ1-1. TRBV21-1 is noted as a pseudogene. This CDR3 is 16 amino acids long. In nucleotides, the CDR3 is TGTGCCAGCAGCAAAGCTCGCGACAGCGGGGCCCCTGAAGCTTTCTTT. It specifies CASSKARDSGAPEAFF.

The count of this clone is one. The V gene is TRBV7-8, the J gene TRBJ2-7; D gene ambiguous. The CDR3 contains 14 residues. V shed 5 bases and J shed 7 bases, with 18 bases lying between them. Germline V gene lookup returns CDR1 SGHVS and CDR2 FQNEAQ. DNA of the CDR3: TGTGCCAGCAGCAGAACCGATTGGATCGGGGAGCAGTACTTC. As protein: CASSRTDWIGEQYF.

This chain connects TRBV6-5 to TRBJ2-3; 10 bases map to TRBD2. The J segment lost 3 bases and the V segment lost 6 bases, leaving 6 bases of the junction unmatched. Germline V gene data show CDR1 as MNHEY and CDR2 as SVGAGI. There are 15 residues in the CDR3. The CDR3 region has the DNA TGTGCCAGCAGAAACGGACTAGCGGTGACAGATACGCAGTATTTT. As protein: CASRNGLAVTDTQYF.

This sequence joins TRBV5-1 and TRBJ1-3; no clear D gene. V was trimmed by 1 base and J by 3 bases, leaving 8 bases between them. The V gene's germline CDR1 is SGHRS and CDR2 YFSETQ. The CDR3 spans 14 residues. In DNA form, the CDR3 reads TGCGCCAGCAGCTTGTCAGGAATTGGAAACACCATATATTTT. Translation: CASSLSGIGNTIYF. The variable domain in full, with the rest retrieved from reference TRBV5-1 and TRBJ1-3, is KAGVTQTPRYLIKTRGQQVTLSCSPISGHRSVSWYQQTPGQGLQFLFEYFSETQRNKGNFPGRFSGRQFSNSRSEMNVSTLELGDSALYLCASSLSGIGNTIYFGEGSWLTVV.

CDR3 coding DNA: TGTGCCAGCAGGTCCCTTCACGGGGAACGACAGCCCCAGCATTTT. This encodes CASRSLHGERQPQHF. The genes are TRBV6-6 and TRBJ1-5; D is uncertain. CDR3 size: 15 residues. In germline, CDR1 is MNHNY, CDR2 SVGAGI (reference sequence). Trimming left V 6 bases short and J 7 bases short, with 19 bases between.

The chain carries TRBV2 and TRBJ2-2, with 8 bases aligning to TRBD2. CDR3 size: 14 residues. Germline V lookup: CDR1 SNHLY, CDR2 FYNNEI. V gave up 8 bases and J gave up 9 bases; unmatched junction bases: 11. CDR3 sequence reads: CASGGRGGFRELFF. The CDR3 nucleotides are TGTGCCAGCGGGGGACGGGGGGGTTTTAGGGAGCTGTTTTTT.